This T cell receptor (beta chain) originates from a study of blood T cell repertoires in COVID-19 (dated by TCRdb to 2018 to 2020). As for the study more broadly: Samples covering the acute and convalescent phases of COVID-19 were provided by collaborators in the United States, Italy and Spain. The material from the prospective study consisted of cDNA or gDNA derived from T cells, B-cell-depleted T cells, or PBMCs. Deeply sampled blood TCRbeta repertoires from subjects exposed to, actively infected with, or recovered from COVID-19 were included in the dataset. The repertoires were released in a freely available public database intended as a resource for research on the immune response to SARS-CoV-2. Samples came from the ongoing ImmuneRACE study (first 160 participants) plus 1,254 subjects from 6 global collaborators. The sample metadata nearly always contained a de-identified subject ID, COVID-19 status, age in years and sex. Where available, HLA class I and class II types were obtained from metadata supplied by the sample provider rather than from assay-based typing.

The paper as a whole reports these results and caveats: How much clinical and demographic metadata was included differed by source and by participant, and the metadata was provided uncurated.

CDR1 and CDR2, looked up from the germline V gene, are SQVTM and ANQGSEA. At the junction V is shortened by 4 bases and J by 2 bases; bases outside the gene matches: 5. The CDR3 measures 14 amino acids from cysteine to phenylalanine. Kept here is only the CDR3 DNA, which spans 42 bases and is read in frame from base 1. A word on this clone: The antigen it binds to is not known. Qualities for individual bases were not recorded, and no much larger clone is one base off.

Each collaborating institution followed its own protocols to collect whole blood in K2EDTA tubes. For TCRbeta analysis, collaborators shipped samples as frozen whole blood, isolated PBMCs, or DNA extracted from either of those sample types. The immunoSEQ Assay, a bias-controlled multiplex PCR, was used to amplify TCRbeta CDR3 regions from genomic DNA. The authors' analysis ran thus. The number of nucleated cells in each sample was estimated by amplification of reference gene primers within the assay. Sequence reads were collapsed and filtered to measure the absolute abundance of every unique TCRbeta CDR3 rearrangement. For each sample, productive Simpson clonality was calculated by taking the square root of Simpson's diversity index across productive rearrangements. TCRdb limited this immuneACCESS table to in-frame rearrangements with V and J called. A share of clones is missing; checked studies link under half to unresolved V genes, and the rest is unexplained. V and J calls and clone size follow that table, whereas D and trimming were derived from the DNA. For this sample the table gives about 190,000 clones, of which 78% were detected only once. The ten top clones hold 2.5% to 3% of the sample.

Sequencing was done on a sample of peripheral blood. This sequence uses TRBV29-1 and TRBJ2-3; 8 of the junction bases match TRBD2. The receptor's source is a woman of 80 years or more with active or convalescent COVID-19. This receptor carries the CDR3 CSVVVSGTTDTQYF. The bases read TGCAGCGTTGTGGTTAGCGGGACCACAGATACGCAGTATTTT.